The 30 T cell receptor beta chains reported below all come from one sample, sequenced in a study of blood T cell repertoires in COVID-19. TCRdb keeps only in-frame clones here, not all; method: immunoSEQ multiplex PCR. The repertoire consists of 60,000 to 90,000 clones, with 70% to 90% occurring once and the leading ten covering nearly 5%. The sample comprised peripheral blood. The receptors come from a woman aged 80 or older with active or convalescent COVID-19.

This CDR3 is CASSKGTSGRSGTYEQYF. CDR3 coding DNA: TGTGCCAGTAGTAAAGGGACTAGCGGGAGGTCAGGCACCTACGAGCAGTACTTC. V usage is TRBV19 and J usage is TRBJ2-7; 15 bases match TRBD2. The CDR3 has 18 residues. Germline CDR1 LNHDA, CDR2 SQIVND (reference sequence). The ends lost 4 bases at V and 2 bases at J; junction bases unmatched: 9.

This clone has a single count. This sequence joins TRBV18 and TRBJ1-1; 9 bases map to TRBD1. After removal of 3 bases from V and 1 base from J, the junction contained 3 bases not matched to a gene. The CDR3 runs 15 residues. Germline V lookup: CDR1 KGHSH, CDR2 LQKENI. The chain's CDR3 is CASSPGTGTNTEAFF. Here the CDR3 DNA reads TGTGCCAGCTCACCCGGGACAGGGACGAACACTGAAGCTTTCTTT.

The chain carries TRBV15 and TRBJ2-3; TRBD2 agrees at 11 bases. Trimming at V came to 5 bases and at J to 2 bases, leaving 6 bases not matched to a gene. The germline V gene encodes CDR1 LNHNV and CDR2 YYDKDF (reference sequence). CDR3 length equals 16 residues. The DNA of the CDR3 is TGTGCCACCAGCGACCCTAGCGGGGGGATCACAGATACGCAGTATTTT. Translated: CATSDPSGGITDTQYF. Full variable domain (outside the CDR3, taken from reference TRBV15 and TRBJ2-3): DAMVIQNPRYQVTQFGKPVTLSCSQTLNHNVMYWYQQKSSQAPKLLFHYYDKDFNNEADTPDNFQSRRPNTSFCFLDIRSPGLGDTAMYLCATSDPSGGITDTQYFGPGTRLTVL.

The chain carries TRBV10-2 and TRBJ1-1; D gene uncertain. This CDR3 contains 14 residues. The germline gives CDR1 WSHSY, CDR2 SAAADI. The V and J ends lost 0 bases and 1 base respectively, with 6 bases between them. This CDR3 reads CASSESIANTEAFF. The DNA for the CDR3 is TGCGCCAGCAGTGAGTCGATAGCGAACACTGAAGCTTTCTTT.

This clone came up a few times. The chain is built from TRBV3-1 (or the pseudogene TRBV3-2) and TRBJ2-7; no clear D. The germline V gene encodes CDR1 LGHDT and CDR2 YNNKEL (reference sequence). The CDR3 runs 12 residues. V dropped 6 bases and J dropped 3 bases, with 9 bases sitting between them. The CDR3 sequence: CASSHKYYEQYF. In DNA, the CDR3 is TGTGCCAGCAGTCACAAGTACTACGAGCAGTACTTC.

This chain connects TRBV7-8 to TRBJ2-1; D may be TRBD2 (6 bases). The CDR3 is 12 residues long. The V gene lost 5 bases and the J gene lost 12 bases, with 14 bases spanning the gap. Germline values: CDR1 SGHVS, CDR2 FQNEAQ. The CDR3 nucleotides are TGTGCCAGCAGCCCGGACTGGGGAGGGCAGTTCTTC. Its protein is CASSPDWGGQFF.

The chain links TRBV19 to TRBJ1-5, with 7 nucleotides matching TRBD1. This CDR3 has 16 residues. Losses at the gene ends were 3 bases for V and 2 bases for J; bases not matched to a gene: 7. Looked up from germline, CDR1 is LNHDA and CDR2 is SQIVND (reference sequence). The CDR3 sequence is CASSIAGTARNQPQHF. CDR3 nucleotides: TGTGCCAGTAGTATTGCCGGGACAGCACGCAATCAGCCCCAGCATTTT.

This chain uses TRBV28 with TRBJ2-7; 10 nucleotides match TRBD1. Germline V gene sequence: CDR1 MDHEN, CDR2 SYDVKM. The CDR3 loop spans 15 amino acids. V trimming: 5 bases; J trimming: 2 bases; junction bases outside the gene matches: 6. The CDR3 region has the DNA TGTGCCAGCAGTGGCGGGGGACAGGGGACCTACGAGCAGTACTTC. Translating it yields CASSGGGQGTYEQYF.

V gene TRBV13 combines with J gene TRBJ2-1; 14 bases fit TRBD2. Losses at the gene ends were 3 bases for V and 6 bases for J; bases not matched to a gene: 7. Germline lookup yields CDR1 PRHDT and CDR2 FYEKMQ (reference sequence). This CDR3 spans 17 amino acids. The chain's CDR3 is CASSFRLAGGRSNEQFF. The CDR3 nucleotides are TGTGCCAGCAGCTTCAGACTAGCGGGGGGGCGGAGCAATGAGCAGTTCTTC.

V usage is TRBV5-6 and J usage is TRBJ1-2; 11 bases map to TRBD1. CDR3 size: 16 residues. V trimming: 4 bases; J trimming: 4 bases; junction bases outside the gene matches: 9. CDR1 SGHDT and CDR2 YYEEEE come from the germline V gene. CDR3 in DNA: TGTGCCAGCAGCAGCCGGGACAGGGGGTTAGGCTATGGCTACACCTTC. Translated, it gives CASSSRDRGLGYGYTF. The full variable domain, its missing parts supplied by reference TRBV5-6 and TRBJ1-2, is DAGVTQSPTHLIKTRGQQVTLRCSPKSGHDTVSWYQQALGQGPQFIFQYYEEEERQRGNFPDRFSGHQFPNYSSELNVNALLLGDSALYLCASSSRDRGLGYGYTFGSGTRLTVV.

The V call is TRBV5-8, the J call TRBJ1-1; the match to TRBD1 covers 7 bases. Per germline, CDR1 SGHTS and CDR2 YDEGEE. With 3 bases clipped from V and 5 bases from J, the junction kept 4 bases outside the gene matches. The CDR3 extends over 13 amino acids. DNA of the CDR3: TGTGCCAGCAGCTATAGGGGGCGGACTGAAGCTTTCTTT. This sequence encodes CASSYRGRTEAFF.

The chain carries TRBV5-1 and TRBJ2-1; TRBD1 aligns across 8 bases. Germline CDR1 reads SGHRS; CDR2 reads YFSETQ. CDR3 length: 15 amino acids. J gave up 9 bases and V 7 bases, and 15 bases lay outside the gene matches. The DNA for the CDR3 is TGCGCCAGCGGGACAGGTGTGTACCGTGTGGCTGAGCAGTTCTTC. As protein: CASGTGVYRVAEQFF.

V and J are TRBV5-1 and TRBJ2-3; 9 nucleotides line up with TRBD2. The CDR3 is 15 residues long. CDR1 and CDR2 from the germline V gene are SGHRS and YFSETQ. V was clipped by 3 bases and J by 4 bases; unmatched bases: 6. The CDR3 DNA reads TGCGCCAGCAGCTCTAGCGGGAATATCCCAGATACGCAGTATTTT. Translation gives CASSSSGNIPDTQYF.

The CDR3: CASSLDGTAGTQYF. CDR3 nucleotides: TGTGCCAGCAGCTTAGACGGGACAGCGGGTACGCAGTATTTT. V and J are TRBV7-2 and TRBJ2-3; tentatively, D is TRBD1 (7 bases). V gave up 1 base and J gave up 8 bases, with 13 bases separating them. Per the germline V gene, CDR1 is SGHTA and CDR2 is FQGNSA. The CDR3 is 14 amino acids.

The V call is TRBV28, the J call TRBJ1-6, with unresolved D. CDR3 length: 14 amino acids. V was trimmed by 2 bases and J by 10 bases, leaving 12 bases between them. CDR1 MDHEN and CDR2 SYDVKM come from the germline V gene. CDR3 residues: CASSLVGRRSPLHF. CDR3 nucleotide sequence: TGTGCCAGCAGTTTAGTGGGCCGGCGCTCACCCCTCCACTTT. The entire variable domain, with the rest obtained from reference TRBV28 and TRBJ1-6, is as follows: DVKVTQSSRYLVKRTGEKVFLECVQDMDHENMFWYRQDPGLGLRLIYFSYDVKMKEKGDIPEGYSVSREKKERFSLILESASTNQTSMYLCASSLVGRRSPLHFGNGTRLTVT.

The CDR3 sequence is CASSPGTGLAGEQYF. The CDR3 bases are TGTGCCAGCAGCCCCGGGACAGGGCTCGCGGGCGAGCAGTACTTC. The rearrangement uses TRBV9 and TRBJ2-7; TRBD1 matches 9 bases. This CDR3 has 15 amino acids. The J segment lost 6 bases and the V segment lost 4 bases, leaving 11 bases of the junction unmatched. The germline V gene has CDR1 SGDLS and CDR2 YYNGEE.

This clone has just one count. The J gene is TRBJ1-2, the V gene TRBV18; D is uncertain. The CDR3 has 17 amino acids. CDR1 KGHSH and CDR2 LQKENI come from the germline V gene. V shed 4 bases and J shed 0 bases, with 18 bases lying between them. CDR3 protein: CASSRVTGLGTNYGYTF. CDR3 nucleotides: TGTGCCAGCTCACGCGTTACGGGGTTGGGAACTAACTATGGCTACACCTTC.

This clone came up a few times. The V gene is TRBV30, the J gene TRBJ1-5; no firm D call. The V and J ends lost 2 bases and 4 bases respectively, with 9 bases between them. The length of the CDR3 is 13 residues. From germline, CDR1 is GTSNPN and CDR2 SVGIG (reference sequence). The CDR3, as DNA: TGTGCCTGGAGTTCCGGGTCGAATCAGCCCCAGCATTTT. Translation: CAWSSGSNQPQHF.

This chain joins TRBV4-2 and TRBJ1-2; D call uncertain. Trimming left V 0 bases short and J 3 bases short, with 17 bases between. CDR1 is LGHNA and CDR2 is YNFKEQ in the germline V gene. CDR3 length equals 17 residues. DNA of the CDR3: TGTGCCAGCAGCCAAGACCAAAGAACGGTCCCCTACTATGGCTACACCTTC. This sequence encodes CASSQDQRTVPYYGYTF.

This clone came up once. CDR3 loop: CASRSYGTEAFF. For the CDR3, the DNA is TGTGCCAGCAGATCGTACGGCACTGAAGCTTTCTTT. The chain has TRBV2 and TRBJ1-1; D is undetermined. Germline V gene lookup returns CDR1 SNHLY and CDR2 FYNNEI. Between the trimmed V and J ends, which lost 6 bases and 4 bases, there was a span of 9 bases. This CDR3 comprises 12 residues.

The chain employs TRBV28 and TRBJ1-2; 11 positions match TRBD1. CDR1 and CDR2 (germline): MDHEN, SYDVKM. The CDR3 extends over 16 amino acids. The ends lost 2 bases at V and 0 bases at J; junction bases unmatched: 2. CDR3 in amino acids: CASSLGTGGTNYGYTF. The CDR3 DNA reads TGTGCCAGCAGTTTAGGGACAGGGGGGACTAACTATGGCTACACCTTC.

The chain is built from TRBV4-3 and TRBJ2-2; TRBD2 matches 10 bases. The V gene's germline CDR1 is LGHNA and CDR2 YSLEER. The CDR3 length is 18 residues. V trimming: 0 bases; J trimming: 3 bases; junction bases outside the gene matches: 7. CDR3 coding DNA: TGCGCCAGCAGCCAAGAAAGTCTAGCGGGAGTGGACACCGGGGAGCTGTTTTTT. It encodes CASSQESLAGVDTGELFF.

The J gene is TRBJ2-1, the V gene TRBV19; TRBD2 might be the D (6 bases). This CDR3 spans 14 amino acids. Per germline, CDR1 LNHDA and CDR2 SQIVND (reference sequence). V was clipped by 1 base and J by 6 bases, with 10 bases between them. In DNA, the CDR3 is TGTGCCAGTAGTATAGCGGGAGAGGTCAATGAGCAGTTCTTC. As protein: CASSIAGEVNEQFF.

Concerning this clone: This specimen includes other DNA sequences encoding the same CDR3. The chain carries TRBV18 and TRBJ2-7; 10 nucleotides match TRBD1. The germline CDR1 and CDR2 sequences are KGHSH and LQKENI. This CDR3 is built from 14 residues. The V gene end was trimmed by 0 bases and the J gene end by 4 bases; junction bases not matched to a gene: 0. CDR3 residues: CASSPPGQGYEQYF. The CDR3 bases are TGTGCCAGCTCACCACCGGGACAGGGGTACGAGCAGTACTTC.

The chain is built from TRBV7-9 and TRBJ2-1; tentative D call: TRBD1 (6 bases). CDR1 and CDR2 (germline): SEHNR, FQNEAQ (reference sequence). This CDR3 comprises 15 residues. The germline V and J ends were trimmed by 1 base and 5 bases, with 12 bases remaining between them. Written as DNA, the CDR3 is TGTGCCAGCAGCTTAGTAGCGCAGGGGAACAATGAGCAGTTCTTC. Its translation: CASSLVAQGNNEQFF.

This chain uses TRBV28 with TRBJ1-1, with D hard to call. V lost 6 bases to trimming and J lost 5 bases, with 13 bases between them. The CDR3 extends over 13 amino acids. The germline V gene encodes CDR1 MDHEN and CDR2 SYDVKM. For the CDR3, the DNA is TGTGCCAGCAGGACCGGAACGAGGACTGAAGCTTTCTTT. This gives the protein CASRTGTRTEAFF.

The chain combines TRBV28 with TRBJ2-1; D is unresolved. The CDR3 has 11 residues. The V gene lost 6 bases and the J gene lost 7 bases, with 7 bases spanning the gap. Germline V CDR1 and CDR2: MDHEN, SYDVKM. The CDR3 DNA is TGTGCCAGCAGCTTTTTTAATGAGCAGTTCTTC. Translation: CASSFFNEQFF.

The chain joins TRBV19 to TRBJ1-1; a possible D gene is TRBD1 (5 bases). The germline V gene encodes CDR1 LNHDA and CDR2 SQIVND (reference sequence). This CDR3 has 13 residues. V was shortened by 8 bases and J by 4 bases, with 14 bases between the two germline ends. The CDR3 DNA follows: TGTGCCAGTTCAGACTCGGGGGTCACTGAAGCTTTCTTT. This sequence encodes CASSDSGVTEAFF.

The chain joins TRBV6-2 or TRBV6-3 to TRBJ2-5; 13 positions match TRBD2. CDR1 is MNHEY and CDR2 is SVGEGT in the germline V gene. The V and J ends lost 5 bases and 1 base, in that order; junction bases with no gene match: 7. The CDR3 spans 17 residues. The CDR3 DNA sequence: TGTGCCAGCAGTGCTATGGGACTAGCGGGATTCCAAGAGACCCAGTACTTC. It encodes CASSAMGLAGFQETQYF.

This chain uses TRBV7-2 with TRBJ2-5, with D possibly matching TRBD2 (5 bases). There are 15 residues in the CDR3. Germline V CDR1 and CDR2: SGHTA, FQGNSA. V gave up 5 bases and J gave up 4 bases, with 17 bases separating them. The CDR3 nucleotides are TGTGCCAGCAGCCCCAGACTGATGGGGAGAGAGACCCAGTACTTC. Protein product: CASSPRLMGRETQYF.